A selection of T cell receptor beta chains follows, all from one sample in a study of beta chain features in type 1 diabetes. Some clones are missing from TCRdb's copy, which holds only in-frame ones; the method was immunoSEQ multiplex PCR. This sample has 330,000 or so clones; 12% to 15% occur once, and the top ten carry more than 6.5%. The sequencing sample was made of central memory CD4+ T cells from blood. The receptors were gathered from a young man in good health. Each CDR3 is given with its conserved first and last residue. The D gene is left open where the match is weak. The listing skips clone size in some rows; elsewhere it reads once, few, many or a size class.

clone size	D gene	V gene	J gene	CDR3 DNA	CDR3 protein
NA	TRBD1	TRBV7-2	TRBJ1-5	TGTGCCAGCAGCTGGGCAGGGGGGAGCAATCAGCCCCAGCATTTT	CASSWAGGSNQPQHF
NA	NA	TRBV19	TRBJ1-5	TGTGCCAGTAGTTGGAGGGACCGTAGCAATCAGCCCCAGCATTTT	CASSWRDRSNQPQHF
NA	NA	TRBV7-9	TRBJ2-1	TGTGCCAGCAGCTTATTTGTCTATGAGCAGTTCTTC	CASSLFVYEQFF
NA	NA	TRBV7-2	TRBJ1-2	TGTGCCAGCAGCTTAGCTCGAGGCCAATATGGCTACACCTTC	CASSLARGQYGYTF
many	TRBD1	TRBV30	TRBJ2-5	TGTGCCTGGAGTGTGGCAGGGGGCTTCCAAGAGACCCAGTACTTC	CAWSVAGGFQETQYF
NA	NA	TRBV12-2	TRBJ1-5	TGTGCAAGTCGCTTAGAGCCCCAGCATTTT	CASRLEPQHF
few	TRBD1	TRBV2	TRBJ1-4	TGTGCCAGCAGTATGGACAGGGCTAATGAAAAACTGTTTTTT	CASSMDRANEKLFF
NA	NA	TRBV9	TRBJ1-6	TGTGCCAGCAGCGTGAGACAGGCCCTGCTACCCCTCCACTTT	CASSVRQALLPLHF
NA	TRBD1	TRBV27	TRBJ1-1	TGTGCCAGCAGTTTATCGACAGGGATGGGGACTGAAGCTTTCTTT	CASSLSTGMGTEAFF
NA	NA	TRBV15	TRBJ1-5	TGTGCCACCAGCAGAGATTTGGGGGGCTTTCAGCCCCAGCATTTT	CATSRDLGGFQPQHF
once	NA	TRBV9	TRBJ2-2	TGTGCCAGCAGCGATCGACAAGCCGGGGAGCTGTTTTTT	CASSDRQAGELFF
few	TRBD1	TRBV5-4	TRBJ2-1	TGTGCCAGCAGCTCACCGCCGGGACAGGGGAACTACAATGAGCAGTTCTTC	CASSSPPGQGNYNEQFF
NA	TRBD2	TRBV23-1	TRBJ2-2	TGCGCCAGCAGCCAATTCCCGGGACTAGCGGGGGGCTTGAACACCGGGGAGCTGTTTTTT	CASSQFPGLAGGLNTGELFF
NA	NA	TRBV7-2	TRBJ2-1	TGTGCCAGCAGCTCGGACTCAAACAATGAGCAGTTCTTC	CASSSDSNNEQFF
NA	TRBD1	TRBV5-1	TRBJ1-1	TGCGCCAGCAGCACGACAGGGGGCGAATTCACTGAAGCTTTCTTT	CASSTTGGEFTEAFF
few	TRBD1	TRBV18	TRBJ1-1	TGTGCCAGCTCACTACGACAGGGGGCCTCGACTGAAGCTTTCTTT	CASSLRQGASTEAFF
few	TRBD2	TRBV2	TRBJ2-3	TGTGCCAGCAGCTACGGGCAGCTAGCGGGGCGCACAGATACGCAGTATTTT	CASSYGQLAGRTDTQYF
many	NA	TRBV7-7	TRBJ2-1	TGTGCTAGCAGCTTAATTAGCGGTGAGCAGTTCTTC	CASSLISGEQFF